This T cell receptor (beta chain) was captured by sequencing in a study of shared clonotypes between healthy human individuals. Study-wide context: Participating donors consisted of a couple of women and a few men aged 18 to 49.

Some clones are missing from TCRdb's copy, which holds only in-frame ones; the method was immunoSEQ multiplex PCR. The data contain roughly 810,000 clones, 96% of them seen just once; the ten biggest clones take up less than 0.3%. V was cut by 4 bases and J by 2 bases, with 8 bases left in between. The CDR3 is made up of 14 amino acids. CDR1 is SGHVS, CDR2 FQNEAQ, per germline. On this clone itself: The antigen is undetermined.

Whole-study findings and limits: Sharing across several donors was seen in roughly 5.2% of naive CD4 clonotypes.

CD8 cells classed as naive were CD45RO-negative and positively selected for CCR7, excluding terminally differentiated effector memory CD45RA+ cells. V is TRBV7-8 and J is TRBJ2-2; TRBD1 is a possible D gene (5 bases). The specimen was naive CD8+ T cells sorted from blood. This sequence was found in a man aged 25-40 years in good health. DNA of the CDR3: TGTGCCAGCAGCTGGGGCGGAAACACCGGGGAGCTGTTTTTT. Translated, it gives CASSWGGNTGELFF.